One and the same sample provided the 30 T cell receptor beta chains below, sequenced in a study of T cells expressing NK-cell markers. TCRdb re-called the 5' RACE reads and catalogs CDR3 proteins one per entry, DNA excluded. The sample data list 400,000 or so distinct CDR3 sequences. Sequenced sample: blood T cells: a sorted CD56 or NKG2C T cell subset, CD4+ or CD8+ T cells, or bulk PBMC T cells (not recorded which). Source of these receptors: a woman aged 45 to 65 in good health.

The chain uses TRBV12-3 or TRBV12-4 and TRBJ2-2. CDR3 length equals 11 residues. CDR3: CASYKPGELFF.

CDR3 sequence: CASSWYLAGGPETQYF. The J gene is TRBJ2-5, the V gene TRBV11-2; TCRdb picks TRBD2, but there is no DNA to check that call. The germline gives CDR1 SGHAT, CDR2 FQNNGV. The CDR3 is 16 residues long.

This sequence joins TRBV7-9 and TRBJ2-1. Germline CDR1 and CDR2: SEHNR and FQNEAQ (reference sequence). This CDR3 has 13 residues. The chain's CDR3 is CASSLESTREQFF.

The chain employs TRBV27 and TRBJ2-4; TCRdb's D call of TRBD1 is untestable without DNA. Germline V gene lookup returns CDR1 MNHEY and CDR2 SMNVEV (reference sequence). There are 14 residues in the CDR3. CDR3 amino acids: CASSLSRGENIQYF.

V and J are TRBV5-1 and TRBJ2-7. Germline values: CDR1 SGHRS, CDR2 YFSETQ. The CDR3 runs 14 residues. The CDR3 here is CASRSDRSSYEQYF.

The V gene is TRBV20-1, the J gene TRBJ2-2; the TCRdb D gene call, TRBD2, has no DNA to confirm it. Per germline, CDR1 DFQATT and CDR2 SNEGSKA (reference sequence). The CDR3 runs 15 residues. CDR3 loop: CSARASAGYTGELFF.

The chain combines TRBV4-1 with TRBJ2-7. Germline CDR1 and CDR2: MGHRA and YSYEKL. The CDR3 contains 16 residues. CDR3 residues: CASSQEDRPGTYEQYF.

The V gene is TRBV5-1, the J gene TRBJ2-1; the TRBD2 assignment by TCRdb is unverifiable without DNA. CDR1 is SGHRS and CDR2 is YFSETQ in the germline V gene. This CDR3 has 16 residues. CDR3 residues: CASSSLGLLKKNEQFF. The variable domain in full, completed from reference TRBV5-1 and TRBJ2-1, reads KAGVTQTPRYLIKTRGQQVTLSCSPISGHRSVSWYQQTPGQGLQFLFEYFSETQRNKGNFPGRFSGRQFSNSRSEMNVSTLELGDSALYLCASSSLGLLKKNEQFFGPGTRLTVL.

The V gene is TRBV5-1, the J gene TRBJ2-2; checking the TCRdb D call of TRBD2 is not possible without DNA. CDR1 and CDR2 (germline): SGHRS, YFSETQ. The CDR3 is made up of 17 amino acids. The CDR3: CASSPGTSRVGTGELFF.

This chain links TRBV24-1 with TRBJ1-5; TCRdb indicates TRBD1, and absent DNA this call remains unverified. This CDR3 is built from 17 residues. Germline lookup yields CDR1 KGHDR and CDR2 SFDVKD. The CDR3 protein is CATSDPGTGGENQPQHF.

The CDR3 is CSARDQSGRGYNEQFF. J is TRBJ2-1 and V is TRBV20-1; TCRdb's D gene call, TRBD2, goes unchecked for lack of DNA. Germline values: CDR1 DFQATT, CDR2 SNEGSKA (reference sequence). The CDR3 is 16 amino acids.

The CDR3 loop is CASSPQTGVNYGYTF. The chain couples TRBV27 to TRBJ1-2; TCRdb reports TRBD1, a call that lacks DNA to check it against. Germline V gives CDR1 MNHEY, CDR2 SMNVEV (reference sequence). The length of the CDR3 is 15 residues.

This CDR3 reads CSARDPASGSPETQYF. The chain couples TRBV20-1 to TRBJ2-5; TCRdb's D gene call, TRBD2, goes unchecked for lack of DNA. Germline lookup yields CDR1 DFQATT and CDR2 SNEGSKA (reference sequence). The CDR3 is 16 amino acids.

The chain couples TRBV7-2 to TRBJ2-3; TCRdb reports TRBD2, a call that lacks DNA to check it against. Germline values: CDR1 SGHTA, CDR2 FQGNSA. CDR3 size: 15 residues. CDR3 sequence reads: CASSWTSSSTDTQYF.

This chain uses TRBV30 with TRBJ1-6. Germline lookup yields CDR1 GTSNPN and CDR2 SVGIG (reference sequence). This CDR3 has 16 residues. Here the CDR3 reads CAWRGRGNSYNSPLHF.

The chain couples TRBV7-9 to TRBJ2-3. Germline CDR1 reads SEHNR; CDR2 reads FQNEAQ (reference sequence). CDR3 size: 14 residues. The CDR3 spells CASSLEISTDTQYF. The entire variable domain, with the rest obtained from reference TRBV7-9 and TRBJ2-3, is as follows: DTGVSQNPRHKITKRGQNVTFRCDPISEHNRLYWYRQTLGQGPEFLTYFQNEAQLEKSRLLSDRFSAERPKGSFSTLEIQRTEQGDSAMYLCASSLEISTDTQYFGPGTRLTVL.

V and J are TRBV20-1 and TRBJ1-5; TCRdb picks TRBD1, but there is no DNA to check that call. The CDR3 runs to 12 residues. Germline V gives CDR1 DFQATT, CDR2 SNEGSKA (reference sequence). The CDR3 loop reads CSGARGDQPQHF.

The gene calls are TRBV15 and TRBJ2-2. CDR1 is LNHNV and CDR2 is YYDKDF in the germline V gene (reference sequence). This CDR3 comprises 16 residues. The CDR3 reads CATSRANPGNTGELFF.

The chain is built from TRBV14 and TRBJ2-1. The CDR3 loop spans 16 amino acids. Per the germline V gene, CDR1 is SGHDN and CDR2 is FVKESK. CDR3 in amino acids: CASSQDTLGRYNEQFF.

V gene TRBV25-1 combines with J gene TRBJ1-2; TCRdb reports TRBD1, a call that lacks DNA to check it against. The V gene's germline CDR1 is MGHDK and CDR2 SYGVNS. The length of the CDR3 is 13 residues. CDR3 protein: CASSDWDGTGYTF.

The chain links TRBV29-1 to TRBJ2-1; TCRdb selects TRBD2, and the lack of DNA leaves this call unchecked. The CDR3 consists of 14 residues. Germline-derived CDR1 and CDR2 are SQVTM and ANQGSEA. The chain's CDR3 is CSVEQREGLNEQFF.

The chain couples TRBV29-1 to TRBJ2-5; TCRdb's D call of TRBD2 is untestable without DNA. The CDR3 extends over 18 amino acids. The germline V gene has CDR1 SQVTM and CDR2 ANQGSEA. The CDR3 region is CSVEGSGLAGGSEETQYF.

The chain is built from TRBV14 and TRBJ2-1; TCRdb calls TRBD2, which cannot be checked without DNA. The CDR3 consists of 19 residues. CDR1 and CDR2 (germline): SGHDN, FVKESK. Here the CDR3 reads CASSQEGGLAGGLYNEQFF.

The V gene is TRBV5-1, the J gene TRBJ2-2; TCRdb proposes TRBD1, but this gene call is untestable without DNA. Germline values: CDR1 SGHRS, CDR2 YFSETQ. The CDR3 is made up of 16 amino acids. CDR3: CASSFARGKLTWELFF.

The chain joins TRBV12-3 or TRBV12-4 to TRBJ2-1; TCRdb's D call, TRBD1, is unchecked because there is no DNA. The CDR3 is made up of 15 amino acids. The CDR3 is CASGITGVAASEQFF.

V usage is TRBV30 and J usage is TRBJ2-1. The CDR3 spans 12 residues. Germline V CDR1 and CDR2: GTSNPN, SVGIG (reference sequence). CDR3 amino acids: CAWRPRNNEQFF.

This chain connects TRBV29-1 to TRBJ2-5. The germline V gene encodes CDR1 SQVTM and CDR2 ANQGSEA. The CDR3 is made up of 13 amino acids. CDR3 protein: CSVGLRLRETQYF.

The chain joins TRBV6-6 to TRBJ2-1; TCRdb's D call of TRBD2 is untestable without DNA. This CDR3 has 17 amino acids. Looked up from germline, CDR1 is MNHNY and CDR2 is SVGAGI (reference sequence). CDR3 region: CASSYSSGLAFVNEQFF.

This chain connects TRBV15 to TRBJ2-3. The CDR3 spans 16 residues. The V gene's germline CDR1 is LNHNV and CDR2 YYDKDF (reference sequence). CDR3 sequence: CATSRGIGLDTDTQYF.

The chain is built from TRBV3-1 and TRBJ2-5; TCRdb gives TRBD1 as the D gene, but with no DNA this cannot be confirmed. This CDR3 region has 12 residues. The germline V gene encodes CDR1 LGHDT and CDR2 YNNKEL (reference sequence). The CDR3 is CASSRQFETQYF.